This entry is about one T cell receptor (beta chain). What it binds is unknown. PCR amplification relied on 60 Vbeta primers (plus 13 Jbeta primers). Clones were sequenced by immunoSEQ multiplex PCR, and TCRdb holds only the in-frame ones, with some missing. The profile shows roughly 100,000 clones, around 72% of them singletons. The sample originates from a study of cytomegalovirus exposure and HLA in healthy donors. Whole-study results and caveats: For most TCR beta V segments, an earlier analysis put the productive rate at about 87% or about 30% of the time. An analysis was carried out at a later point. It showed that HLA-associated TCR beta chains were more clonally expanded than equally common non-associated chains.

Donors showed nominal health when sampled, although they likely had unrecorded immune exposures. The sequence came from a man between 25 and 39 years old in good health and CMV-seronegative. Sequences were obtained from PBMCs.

CDR3 region: CAWASGGGNEQFF. CDR3 nucleotides: TGTGCCTGGGCTAGCGGGGGGGGGAATGAGCAGTTCTTC. The chain couples TRBV30 to TRBJ2-1; TRBD2 agrees at 12 bases. This CDR3 comprises 13 residues. The V segment lost 5 bases and the J segment 7 bases; nucleotides outside the gene matches: 3. Germline CDR1 and CDR2: GTSNPN and SVGIG (reference sequence). The full variable domain, rest sourced from reference TRBV30 and TRBJ2-1, is SQTIHQWPATLVQPVGSPLSLECTVEGTSNPNLYWYRQAAGRGLQLLFYSVGIGQISSEVPQNLSASRPQDRQFILSSKKLLLSDSGFYLCAWASGGGNEQFFGPGTRLTVL.